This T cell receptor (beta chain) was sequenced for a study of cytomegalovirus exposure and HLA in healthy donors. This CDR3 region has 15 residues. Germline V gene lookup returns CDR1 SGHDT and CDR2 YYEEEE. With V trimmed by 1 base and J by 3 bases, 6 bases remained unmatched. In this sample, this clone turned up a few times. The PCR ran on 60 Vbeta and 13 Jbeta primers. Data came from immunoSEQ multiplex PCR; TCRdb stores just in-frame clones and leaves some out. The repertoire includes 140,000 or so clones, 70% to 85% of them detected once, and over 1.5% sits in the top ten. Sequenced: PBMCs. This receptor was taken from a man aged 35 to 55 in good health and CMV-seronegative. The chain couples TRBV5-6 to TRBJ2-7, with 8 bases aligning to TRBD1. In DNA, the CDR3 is TGTGCCAGCAGCTTGTCCGGACAGGGCTACTACGAGCAGTACTTC. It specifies CASSLSGQGYYEQYF.